The clone carrying this T cell receptor beta chain is categorized as medium-sized (0.01 to 0.1%). Its target is unknown. These data originate in a study of somatic mutations in cytotoxic T cells in rheumatoid arthritis. Study-level information: A subset of V beta antibody-stained T-cell populations was isolated by flow sorting, reaching nearly 100% purity, and this subset included V beta1+ cells that went on to TCRB sequencing. Study conclusions and caveats: Some patients, about an eighth of the roughly 60, had a largest CD8+ clone that exceeded 20% of CD8+ cells. Compared with age-matched healthy controls, rheumatoid arthritis patients did not differ significantly in CD8+ T-cell clonality.

The CDR3 consists of 14 residues. Germline V lookup: CDR1 MDHEN, CDR2 SYDVKM. Unmatched junction bases numbered 4, after V lost 7 bases and J lost 6 bases. This table comes from immunoSEQ multiplex PCR, and its TCRdb copy is limited to in-frame clones, with some not included. The table includes 15,000 to 20,000 clones, over 70% detected once. The V and J genes are TRBV28 and TRBJ2-2, with 11 bases identical to TRBD1. Sequencing was carried out using CD8+ T cells sorted from blood. This clonotype was obtained from a man aged 60-69 years in good health. This chain's CDR3 is CASTPDRGPGELFF. DNA for the CDR3: TGTGCCAGCACACCGGACAGGGGGCCCGGGGAGCTGTTTTTT.